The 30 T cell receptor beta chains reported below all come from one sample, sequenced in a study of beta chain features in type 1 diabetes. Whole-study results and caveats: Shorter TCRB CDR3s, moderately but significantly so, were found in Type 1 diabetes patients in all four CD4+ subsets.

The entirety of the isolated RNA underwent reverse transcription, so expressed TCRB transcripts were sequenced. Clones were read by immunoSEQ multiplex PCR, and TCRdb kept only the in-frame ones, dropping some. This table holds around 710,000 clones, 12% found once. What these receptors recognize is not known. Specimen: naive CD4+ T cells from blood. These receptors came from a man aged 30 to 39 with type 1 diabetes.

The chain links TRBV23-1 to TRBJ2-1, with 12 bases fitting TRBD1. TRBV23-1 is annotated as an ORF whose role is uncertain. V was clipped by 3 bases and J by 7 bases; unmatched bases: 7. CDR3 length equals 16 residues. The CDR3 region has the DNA TGCGCCAGCAGTCAGTCCGGGACAGGGGGCTGGAATGAGCAGTTCTTC. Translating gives CASSQSGTGGWNEQFF.

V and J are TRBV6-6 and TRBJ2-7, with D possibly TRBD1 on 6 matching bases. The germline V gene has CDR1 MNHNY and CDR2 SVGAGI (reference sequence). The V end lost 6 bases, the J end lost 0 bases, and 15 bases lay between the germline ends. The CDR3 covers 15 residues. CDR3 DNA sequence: TGTGCCAGCAGGGGATCAGGGGAGATCTCCTACGAGCAGTACTTC. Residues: CASRGSGEISYEQYF.

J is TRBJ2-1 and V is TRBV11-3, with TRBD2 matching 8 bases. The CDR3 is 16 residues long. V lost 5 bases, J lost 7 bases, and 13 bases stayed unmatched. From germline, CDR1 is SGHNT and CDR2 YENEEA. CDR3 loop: CASSPGGSGESNEQFF. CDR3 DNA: TGTGCCAGCAGCCCCGGAGGTAGCGGGGAGAGTAATGAGCAGTTCTTC.

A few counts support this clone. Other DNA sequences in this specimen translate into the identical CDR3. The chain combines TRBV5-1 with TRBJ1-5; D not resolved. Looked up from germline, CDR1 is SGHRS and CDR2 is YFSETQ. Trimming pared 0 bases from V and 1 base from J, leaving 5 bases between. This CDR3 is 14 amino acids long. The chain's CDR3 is CASSLGGSNQPQHF. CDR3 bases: TGCGCCAGCAGCTTGGGCGGCAGCAATCAGCCCCAGCATTTT.

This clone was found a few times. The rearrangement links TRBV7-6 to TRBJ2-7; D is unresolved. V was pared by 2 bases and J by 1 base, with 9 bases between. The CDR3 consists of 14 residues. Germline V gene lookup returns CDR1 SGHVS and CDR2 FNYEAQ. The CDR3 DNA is TGTGCCAGCAGCTTACAAGGTCCTTCCTACGAGCAGTACTTC. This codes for CASSLQGPSYEQYF.

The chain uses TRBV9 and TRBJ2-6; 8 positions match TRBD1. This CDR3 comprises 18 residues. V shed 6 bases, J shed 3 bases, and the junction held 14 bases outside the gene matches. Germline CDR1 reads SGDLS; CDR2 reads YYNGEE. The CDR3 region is CASTFGQGAIGGANVLTF. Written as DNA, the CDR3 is TGTGCCAGCACCTTCGGACAGGGCGCAATCGGTGGGGCCAACGTCCTGACTTTC.

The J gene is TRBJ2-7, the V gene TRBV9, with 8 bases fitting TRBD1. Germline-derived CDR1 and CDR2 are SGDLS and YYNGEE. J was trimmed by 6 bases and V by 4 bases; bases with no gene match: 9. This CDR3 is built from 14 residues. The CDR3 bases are TGTGCCAGCAGCCCGGGGACAGGCCGGGGCGAGCAGTACTTC. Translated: CASSPGTGRGEQYF.

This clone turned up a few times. The CDR3 spells CASTPQGGAGANVLTF. CDR3 nucleotide sequence: TGTGCCAGCACCCCCCAGGGGGGGGCTGGGGCCAACGTCCTGACTTTC. The chain recombines TRBV7-2 with TRBJ2-6; the D call may be TRBD1 or TRBD2 (7 bases each). CDR3 length equals 16 residues. Deletions cut 7 bases from V and 2 bases from J, with 15 bases between. Germline assignment: CDR1 SGHTA and CDR2 FQGNSA. Complete variable domain (other parts from reference TRBV7-2 and TRBJ2-6): GAGVSQSPSNKVTEKGKDVELRCDPISGHTALYWYRQSLGQGLEFLIYFQGNSAPDKSGLPSDRFSAERTGGSVSTLTIQRTQQEDSAVYLCASTPQGGAGANVLTFGAGSRLTVL.

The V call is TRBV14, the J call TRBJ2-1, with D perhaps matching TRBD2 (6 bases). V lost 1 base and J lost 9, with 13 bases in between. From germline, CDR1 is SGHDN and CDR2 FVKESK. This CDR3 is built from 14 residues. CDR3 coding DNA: TGTGCCAGCAGCCAAGCGGGCCCAGCGGGTGAGCAGTTCTTC. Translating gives CASSQAGPAGEQFF.

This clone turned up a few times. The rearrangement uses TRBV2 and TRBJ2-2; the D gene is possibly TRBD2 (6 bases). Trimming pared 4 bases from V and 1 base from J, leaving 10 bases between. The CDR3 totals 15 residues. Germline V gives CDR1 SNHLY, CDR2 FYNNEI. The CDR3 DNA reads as TGTGCCAGCAGTGCCGGGACTTTGAACACCGGGGAGCTGTTTTTT. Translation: CASSAGTLNTGELFF.

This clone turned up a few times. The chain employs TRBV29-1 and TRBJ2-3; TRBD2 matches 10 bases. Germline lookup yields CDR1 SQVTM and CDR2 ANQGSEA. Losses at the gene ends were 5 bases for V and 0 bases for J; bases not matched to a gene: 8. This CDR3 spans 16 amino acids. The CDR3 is CSVPLGLAASTDTQYF. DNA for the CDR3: TGCAGCGTTCCACTTGGACTAGCGGCGAGCACAGATACGCAGTATTTT.

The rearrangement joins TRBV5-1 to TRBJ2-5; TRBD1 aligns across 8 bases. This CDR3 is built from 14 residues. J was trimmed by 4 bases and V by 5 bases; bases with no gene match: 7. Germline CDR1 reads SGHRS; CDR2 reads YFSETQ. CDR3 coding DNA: TGCGCCAGCAGTCCCCAGGGGGCAGGAGAGACCCAGTACTTC. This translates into CASSPQGAGETQYF.

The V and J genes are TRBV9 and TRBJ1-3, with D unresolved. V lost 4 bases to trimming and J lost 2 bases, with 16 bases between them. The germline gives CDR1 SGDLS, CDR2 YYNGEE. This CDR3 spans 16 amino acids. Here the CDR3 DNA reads TGTGCCAGCAGCACGGTCCCGGATAGCGCTGGAAACACCATATATTTT. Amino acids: CASSTVPDSAGNTIYF.

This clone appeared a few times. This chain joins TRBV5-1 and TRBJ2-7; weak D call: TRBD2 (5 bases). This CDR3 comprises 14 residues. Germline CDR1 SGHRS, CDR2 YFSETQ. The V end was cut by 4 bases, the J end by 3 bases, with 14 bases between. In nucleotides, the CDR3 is TGCGCCAGCAGCCCTACCCGGGATCGCTACGAGCAGTACTTC. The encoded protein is CASSPTRDRYEQYF. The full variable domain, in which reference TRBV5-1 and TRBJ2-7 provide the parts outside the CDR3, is KAGVTQTPRYLIKTRGQQVTLSCSPISGHRSVSWYQQTPGQGLQFLFEYFSETQRNKGNFPGRFSGRQFSNSRSEMNVSTLELGDSALYLCASSPTRDRYEQYFGPGTRLTVT.

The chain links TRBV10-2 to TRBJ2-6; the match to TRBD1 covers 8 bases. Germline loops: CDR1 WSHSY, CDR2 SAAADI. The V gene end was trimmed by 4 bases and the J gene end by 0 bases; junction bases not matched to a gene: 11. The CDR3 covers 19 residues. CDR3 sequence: CASSARVGTGYSGANVLTF. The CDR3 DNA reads TGCGCCAGCAGTGCGAGGGTCGGGACAGGTTACTCTGGGGCCAACGTCCTGACTTTC.

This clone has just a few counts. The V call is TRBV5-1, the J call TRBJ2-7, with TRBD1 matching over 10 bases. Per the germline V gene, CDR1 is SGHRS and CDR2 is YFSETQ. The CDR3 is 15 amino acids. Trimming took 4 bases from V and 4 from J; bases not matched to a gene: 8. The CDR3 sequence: CASSIPGQGTYEQYF. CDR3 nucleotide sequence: TGCGCCAGCAGCATACCGGGACAGGGGACGTACGAGCAGTACTTC.

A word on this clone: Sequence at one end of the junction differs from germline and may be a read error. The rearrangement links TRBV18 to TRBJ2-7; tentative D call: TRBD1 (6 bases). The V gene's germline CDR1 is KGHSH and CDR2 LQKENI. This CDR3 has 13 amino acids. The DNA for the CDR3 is TGTGCCAGCTCTCCACAGGGAATGAACGAGCAGTACTTC. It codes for CASSPQGMNEQYF.

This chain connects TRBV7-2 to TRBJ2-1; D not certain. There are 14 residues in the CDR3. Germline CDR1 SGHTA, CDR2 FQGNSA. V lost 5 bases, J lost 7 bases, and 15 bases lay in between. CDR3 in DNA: TGTGCCAGCAGCCAATTTTCCGACTTTAATGAGCAGTTCTTC. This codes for CASSQFSDFNEQFF.

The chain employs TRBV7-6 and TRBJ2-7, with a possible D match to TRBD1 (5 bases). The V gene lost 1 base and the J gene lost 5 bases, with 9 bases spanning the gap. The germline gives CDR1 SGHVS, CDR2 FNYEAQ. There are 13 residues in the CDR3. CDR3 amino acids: CASSLEAGNEQYF. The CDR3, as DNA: TGTGCCAGCAGCTTAGAGGCAGGGAACGAGCAGTACTTC.

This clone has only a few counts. This chain's CDR3 is CASSSKGTNTDTQYF. The CDR3 DNA follows: TGTGCCAGCAGCTCCAAGGGGACTAACACAGATACGCAGTATTTT. This chain connects TRBV11-3 to TRBJ2-3; 7 bases align to TRBD2. The germline CDR1 and CDR2 sequences are SGHNT and YENEEA. V lost 4 bases, J lost 2 bases, and 6 bases stayed unmatched. CDR3 size: 15 residues.

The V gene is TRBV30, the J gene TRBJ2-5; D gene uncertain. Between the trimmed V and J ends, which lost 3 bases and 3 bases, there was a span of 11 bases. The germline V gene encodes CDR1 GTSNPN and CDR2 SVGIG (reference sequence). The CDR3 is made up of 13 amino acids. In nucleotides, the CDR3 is TGTGCCTGGAGCCGTGACTTAAAAGAGACCCAGTACTTC. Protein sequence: CAWSRDLKETQYF.

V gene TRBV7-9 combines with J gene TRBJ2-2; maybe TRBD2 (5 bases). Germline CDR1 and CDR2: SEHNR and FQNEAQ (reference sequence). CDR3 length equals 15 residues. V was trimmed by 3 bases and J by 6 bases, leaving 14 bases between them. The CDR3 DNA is TGTGCCAGCAGCTTGGACTCCGGAGGAGCCGGGGAGCTGTTTTTT. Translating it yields CASSLDSGGAGELFF.

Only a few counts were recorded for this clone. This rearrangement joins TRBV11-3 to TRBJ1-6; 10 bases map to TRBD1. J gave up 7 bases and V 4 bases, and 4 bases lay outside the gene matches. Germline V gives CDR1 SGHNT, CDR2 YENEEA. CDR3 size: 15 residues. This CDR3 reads CASSSLTGGNSPLHF. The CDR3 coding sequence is TGTGCCAGCAGCTCATTGACAGGGGGCAATTCACCCCTCCACTTT.

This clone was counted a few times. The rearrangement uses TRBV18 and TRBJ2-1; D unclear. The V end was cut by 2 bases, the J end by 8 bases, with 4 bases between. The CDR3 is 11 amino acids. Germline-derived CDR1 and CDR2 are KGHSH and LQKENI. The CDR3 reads CASSPGDEQFF. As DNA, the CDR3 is TGTGCCAGCTCACCAGGGGATGAGCAGTTCTTC.

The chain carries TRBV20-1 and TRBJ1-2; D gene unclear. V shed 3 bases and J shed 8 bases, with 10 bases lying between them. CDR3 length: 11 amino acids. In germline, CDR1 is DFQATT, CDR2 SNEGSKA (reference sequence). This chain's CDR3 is CSASSTRGYTF. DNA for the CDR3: TGCAGTGCTAGCAGCACGCGGGGCTACACCTTC.

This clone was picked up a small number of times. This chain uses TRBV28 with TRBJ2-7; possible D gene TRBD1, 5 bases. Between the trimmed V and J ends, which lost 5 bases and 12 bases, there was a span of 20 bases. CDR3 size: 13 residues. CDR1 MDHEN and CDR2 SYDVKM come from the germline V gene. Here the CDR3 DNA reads TGTGCCAGCAGTGACCCAGGGTCTCCATTAGTGTACTTC. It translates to CASSDPGSPLVYF.

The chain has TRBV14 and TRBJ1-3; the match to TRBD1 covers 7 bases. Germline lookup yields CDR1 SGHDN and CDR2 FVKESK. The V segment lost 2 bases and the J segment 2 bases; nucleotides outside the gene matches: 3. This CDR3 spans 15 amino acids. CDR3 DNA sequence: TGTGCCAGCAGCCAATTGGGACAGCCTGGAAACACCATATATTTT. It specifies CASSQLGQPGNTIYF.

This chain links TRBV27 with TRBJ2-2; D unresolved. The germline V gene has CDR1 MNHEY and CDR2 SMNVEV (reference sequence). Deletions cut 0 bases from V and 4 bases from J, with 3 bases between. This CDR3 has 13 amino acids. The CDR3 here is CASSLSLTGELFF. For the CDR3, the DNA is TGTGCCAGCAGTTTATCACTCACCGGGGAGCTGTTTTTT.

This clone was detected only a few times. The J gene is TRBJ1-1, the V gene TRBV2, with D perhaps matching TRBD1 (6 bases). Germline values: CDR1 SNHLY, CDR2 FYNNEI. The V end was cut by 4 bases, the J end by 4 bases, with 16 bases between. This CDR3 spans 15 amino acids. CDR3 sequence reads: CASSVLDSLTTEAFF. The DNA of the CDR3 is TGTGCCAGCAGTGTTCTGGACAGCCTGACCACTGAAGCTTTCTTT.

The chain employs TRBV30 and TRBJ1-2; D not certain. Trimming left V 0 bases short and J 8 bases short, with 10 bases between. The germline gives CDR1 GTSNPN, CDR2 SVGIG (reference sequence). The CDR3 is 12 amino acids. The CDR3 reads CAWSVGVMGYTF. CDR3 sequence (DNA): TGTGCCTGGAGTGTCGGGGTAATGGGCTACACCTTC.